The clone carrying this TCR beta chain was seen more than once but under ten times. This entry belongs to a study of blood T cell repertoires in COVID-19. Authors' analysis steps: Reference gene primer amplification gave estimated nucleated cell counts. This table comes from immunoSEQ multiplex PCR, and its TCRdb copy is limited to in-frame clones, with some not included. The D gene and trimming were derived from the DNA, and the V and J assignments and clone size from that table. The sample holds under 300,000 clones, about nine tenths seen once. Per germline, CDR1 SGDLS and CDR2 YYNGEE. V was cut by 5 bases and J by 5 bases, with 11 bases left in between. The CDR3 covers 14 residues.

The TCR sequence derives from a man in his fifties or sixties with acute or convalescent COVID-19. The chain recombines TRBV9 with TRBJ1-6; D is undetermined. The sample taken for sequencing was peripheral blood. The CDR3 is CASRAGIHNSPLHF. The CDR3 bases are TGTGCCAGCAGGGCCGGGATTCATAATTCACCCCTCCACTTT.